The T cell receptor beta chain under discussion was sequenced for a study of control samples from healthy donors and cancer patients. Sequencing used immunoSEQ multiplex PCR; TCRdb keeps in-frame clones, though not all of them. The sample lists about 50,000 clones; just over 90% were seen once. This receptor was taken from a man aged 25 to 45 with colorectal cancer. The source material was PBMCs.

The CDR3: CASSLTGRGGTDTQYF. As DNA, the CDR3 is TGTGCCAGCAGCCTCACCGGGCGGGGGGGTACAGATACGCAGTATTTT. The J gene is TRBJ2-3, the V gene TRBV7-8; TRBD2 matches at 9 bases. CDR1 is SGHVS, CDR2 FQNEAQ, per germline. Trimming cost V 5 bases and J 3 bases; bases outside gene matches: 9. The CDR3 contains 16 residues.